These 22 T cell receptor beta chains originate from one sample sequenced in a study of blood T cell repertoires in COVID-19. Clones were sequenced by immunoSEQ multiplex PCR, and TCRdb holds only the in-frame ones, with some missing. The sample has around 97,000 clones; nearly 90% are singletons. The sample consisted of peripheral blood. Receptor source: a man aged 45-60 years in a cohort sampled during active COVID-19.

Only one count was recorded for this clone. The chain recombines TRBV20-1 with TRBJ2-7, with a weak D call TRBD2 (5 bases). The CDR3 loop spans 12 amino acids. CDR1 DFQATT and CDR2 SNEGSKA come from the germline V gene (reference sequence). V was clipped by 3 bases and J by 6 bases, with 12 bases between them. CDR3 in DNA: TGCAGTGCTAGTGGCGGGTTCCTCGAGCAGTACTTC. Translation gives CSASGGFLEQYF.

V usage is TRBV9 and J usage is TRBJ1-2; maybe TRBD1 (6 bases). Trimming removed 0 bases at V and 0 bases at J, with 9 bases between. In germline, CDR1 is SGDLS, CDR2 YYNGEE. CDR3 length: 15 amino acids. The CDR3 nucleotides are TGTGCCAGCAGCGTAGGAACAGGGACTAACTATGGCTACACCTTC. Its translation: CASSVGTGTNYGYTF. Drawing the rest from reference TRBV9 and TRBJ1-2, the complete variable domain is DSGVTQTPKHLITATGQRVTLRCSPRSGDLSVYWYQQSLDQGLQFLIQYYNGEERAKGNILERFSAQQFPDLHSELNLSSLELGDSALYFCASSVGTGTNYGYTFGSGTRLTVV.

The chain has TRBV9 and TRBJ1-3; D gene ambiguous. V lost 1 base, J lost 0 bases, and 17 bases lay in between. Germline V gene sequence: CDR1 SGDLS, CDR2 YYNGEE. The CDR3 contains 18 residues. DNA for the CDR3: TGTGCCAGCAGCGTATTCCCACTACCACCCAGCTCTGGAAACACCATATATTTT. This encodes CASSVFPLPPSSGNTIYF.

The chain uses TRBV6-1 and TRBJ2-3; D call uncertain. Trimming shortened V by 3 bases and J by 5 bases, and 15 bases separated the two germline ends. The CDR3 length is 15 residues. The germline gives CDR1 MNHNS, CDR2 SASEGT. The CDR3, as DNA: TGTGCCAGCAGTGACCGCCAGTCGAGAGGAGATACGCAGTATTTT. Protein sequence: CASSDRQSRGDTQYF.

The chain employs TRBV4-2 and TRBJ2-7, with a possible D match to TRBD1 (6 bases). The CDR3 has 15 residues. The ends were cut back, 4 bases at V and 5 bases at J, with 18 bases in the middle. Germline-derived CDR1 and CDR2 are LGHNA and YNFKEQ. CDR3 sequence (DNA): TGTGCCAGCAGCCCCCGACAGGTTGCTGGGCACGAGCAGTACTTC. It specifies CASSPRQVAGHEQYF.

This rearrangement joins TRBV24-1 to TRBJ2-3; 7 nucleotides line up with TRBD1. This CDR3 spans 16 amino acids. Germline V CDR1 and CDR2: KGHDR, SFDVKD. With V trimmed by 1 base and J by 1 base, 4 bases remained unmatched. The CDR3 here is CATSDLAQGRTDTQYF. CDR3 bases: TGTGCCACCAGTGATTTAGCACAGGGGCGCACAGATACGCAGTATTTT.

The chain uses TRBV3-1 (or the pseudogene TRBV3-2) and TRBJ2-1; the match to TRBD2 covers 8 bases. The CDR3 sequence is 17 residues long. The germline V gene has CDR1 LGHDT and CDR2 YNNKEL (reference sequence). Unmatched junction bases numbered 11, after V lost 6 bases and J lost 1 base. The CDR3 sequence: CASRRTSGTRSYNEQFF. The CDR3 nucleotides are TGTGCCAGCAGACGGACCTCCGGGACTAGATCCTACAATGAGCAGTTCTTC.

The V call is TRBV6-1, the J call TRBJ1-2; possible D gene TRBD1, 6 bases. The CDR3 extends over 14 amino acids. The germline gives CDR1 MNHNS, CDR2 SASEGT. V was cut by 0 bases and J by 5 bases, with 10 bases left in between. CDR3 in amino acids: CASSEAHQGYGYTF. The CDR3, as DNA: TGTGCCAGCAGTGAAGCCCACCAGGGGTATGGCTACACCTTC.

This clone has ten or more counts. The chain uses TRBV3-1 (or the pseudogene TRBV3-2) and TRBJ1-5; no firm D call. This CDR3 spans 18 amino acids. Trimming removed 7 bases at V and 0 bases at J, with 22 bases between. The germline CDR1 and CDR2 sequences are LGHDT and YNNKEL (reference sequence). The CDR3 DNA is TGTGCCAGCACCCACAAGAACCATACTCCGTATAGCAATCAGCCCCAGCATTTT. Its protein product is CASTHKNHTPYSNQPQHF.

The rearrangement joins TRBV11-3 to TRBJ2-7; the D gene is possibly TRBD1 (5 bases). CDR1 and CDR2 from the germline V gene are SGHNT and YENEEA. Trimming pared 1 base from V and 3 bases from J, leaving 13 bases between. The CDR3 has 15 amino acids. The CDR3 DNA follows: TGTGCCAGCAGCTTAGGTGACGGACAATACTACGAGCAGTACTTC. Protein product: CASSLGDGQYYEQYF. The variable domain in full, with the rest retrieved from reference TRBV11-3 and TRBJ2-7, is EAGVVQSPRYKIIEKKQPVAFWCNPISGHNTLYWYLQNLGQGPELLIRYENEEAVDDSQLPKDRFSAERLKGVDSTLKIQPAELGDSAVYLCASSLGDGQYYEQYFGPGTRLTVT.

The rearrangement uses TRBV24-1 and TRBJ1-5, with D possibly matching TRBD1 (5 bases). Trimming stripped 6 bases from V and 6 bases from J, with 14 bases between. The germline gives CDR1 KGHDR, CDR2 SFDVKD. CDR3 length: 14 amino acids. The CDR3 bases are TGTGCCACCAGTAGCAGGGTGGAAGGTCAGCCCCAGCATTTT. Protein sequence: CATSSRVEGQPQHF.

V gene TRBV6-6 combines with J gene TRBJ2-6; 9 nucleotides match TRBD1. The CDR3 has 17 residues. J gave up 1 base and V 7 bases, and 8 bases lay outside the gene matches. Germline assignment: CDR1 MNHNY and CDR2 SVGAGI (reference sequence). CDR3 DNA sequence: TGTGCCAGCATTCGAGGACAGGGGCAATCTGGGGCCAACGTCCTGACTTTC. Translation gives CASIRGQGQSGANVLTF.

This rearrangement joins TRBV6-2 or TRBV6-3 to TRBJ1-1; TRBD1 aligns across 7 bases. The germline V gene has CDR1 MNHEY and CDR2 SVGEGT. There are 14 residues in the CDR3. With 6 bases clipped from V and 11 bases from J, the junction kept 15 bases outside the gene matches. In nucleotides, the CDR3 is TGTGCCAGCAGCCGAACCGGGACAGAACAGATCGCTTTCTTT. It yields the protein CASSRTGTEQIAFF.

The genes are TRBV7-8 and TRBJ1-1, with unresolved D. The CDR3 runs to 14 residues. The germline V gene encodes CDR1 SGHVS and CDR2 FQNEAQ. V lost 5 bases and J 1 base, leaving 11 bases between the germline ends. As DNA, the CDR3 is TGTGCCAGCAGCCCCGAACTTAGGAACACTGAAGCTTTCTTT. As protein: CASSPELRNTEAFF.

J is TRBJ2-5 and V is TRBV5-4, with TRBD2 matching over 10 bases. The length of the CDR3 is 17 residues. Germline lookup yields CDR1 SGHNT and CDR2 YYREEE (reference sequence). Trimming cost V 4 bases and J 5 bases; bases outside gene matches: 14. This CDR3 reads CASSLNPGTSVGETQYF. CDR3 nucleotides: TGTGCCAGCAGCCTAAACCCGGGGACTAGCGTAGGCGAGACCCAGTACTTC.

This clone appeared a few times. This chain connects TRBV6-5 to TRBJ2-2, with TRBD2 as a possible D gene (5 bases). The CDR3 is made up of 14 amino acids. Germline V gene sequence: CDR1 MNHEY, CDR2 SVGAGI. V gave up 6 bases and J gave up 0 bases, with 8 bases separating them. CDR3 sequence: CASRGLPNTGELFF. The CDR3, as DNA: TGTGCCAGCAGAGGACTTCCGAACACCGGGGAGCTGTTTTTT.

The gene calls are TRBV3-1 (or the pseudogene TRBV3-2) and TRBJ1-4; D is perhaps TRBD1 (6 bases). Trimming cost V 6 bases and J 7 bases, with 21 bases left between them. Germline V gene data show CDR1 as LGHDT and CDR2 as YNNKEL (reference sequence). CDR3 size: 16 residues. The DNA of the CDR3 is TGTGCCAGCAGTATAGCCCTGGGGGCGGCCTCTGAAAAACTGTTTTTT. Amino acids: CASSIALGAASEKLFF.

The genes are TRBV5-1 and TRBJ2-3; tentative D call: TRBD2 (5 bases). V lost 4 bases and J lost 2, with 17 bases in between. CDR1 is SGHRS, CDR2 YFSETQ, per germline. This CDR3 region has 16 residues. CDR3 in amino acids: CASSTASTRPTDTQYF. DNA for the CDR3: TGCGCCAGCAGCACAGCTAGCACCAGACCCACAGATACGCAGTATTTT.

The chain joins TRBV7-2 to TRBJ1-1; 7 bases are shared with TRBD1. The CDR3 loop spans 15 amino acids. Looked up from germline, CDR1 is SGHTA and CDR2 is FQGNSA. The J segment lost 5 bases and the V segment lost 3 bases, leaving 9 bases of the junction unmatched. Here the CDR3 reads CASSFSRGGWTEAFF. DNA of the CDR3: TGTGCCAGCAGCTTTTCCCGAGGGGGCTGGACTGAAGCTTTCTTT.

The chain couples TRBV5-1 to TRBJ2-1; 11 bases fit TRBD2. Losses at the gene ends were 7 bases for V and 1 base for J; bases not matched to a gene: 7. This CDR3 region has 16 residues. Germline V gene lookup returns CDR1 SGHRS and CDR2 YFSETQ. Written as DNA, the CDR3 is TGCGCCAGCCAACGGGCTAGCGGGGGGTCCTACAATGAGCAGTTCTTC. It encodes CASQRASGGSYNEQFF.

The chain recombines TRBV6-6 with TRBJ1-5; the match to TRBD1 covers 8 bases. The CDR3 totals 17 residues. Germline loops: CDR1 MNHNY, CDR2 SVGAGI (reference sequence). The ends lost 5 bases at V and 1 base at J; junction bases unmatched: 10. The CDR3: CASSPRQGAGSNQPQHF. In DNA form, the CDR3 reads TGTGCCAGCAGTCCCCGGCAGGGGGCGGGGAGCAATCAGCCCCAGCATTTT.

This chain connects TRBV19 to TRBJ1-1, with TRBD1 as a possible D gene (6 bases). V was clipped by 8 bases and J by 0 bases, with 10 bases between them. Germline lookup yields CDR1 LNHDA and CDR2 SQIVND (reference sequence). CDR3 length: 13 amino acids. CDR3 protein: CASGGRLNTEAFF. In DNA, the CDR3 is TGTGCCAGTGGGGGCAGGCTGAACACTGAAGCTTTCTTT.